This T cell receptor (beta chain) emerged from a study of blood T cell repertoires in COVID-19. Study details: Donors in the United States, Italy and Spain gave samples during acute or convalescent COVID-19.

CDR3 length: 16 amino acids. In germline, CDR1 is GTSNPN, CDR2 SVGIG (reference sequence). Trimming removed 5 bases at V and 6 bases at J, with 20 bases between. In the authors' workflow: Reference gene primer amplification gave nucleated cell count estimates. The data were produced by immunoSEQ multiplex PCR, yet TCRdb's version contains in-frame clones alone and is incomplete. V, J and clone size are taken as reported in that table, and D and trimming were inferred from the DNA itself. The sample has 70,000 or so clones; around 77% are singletons. The origin of this receptor is a man in his 60s with acute or convalescent COVID-19. The rearrangement links TRBV30 to TRBJ1-6; maybe TRBD1 (5 bases). Sequencing input: peripheral blood. The DNA of the CDR3 is TGTGCCTGGTCCATTAAAGACACAGGCATTAATTCACCCCTCCACTTT. Amino acid sequence: CAWSIKDTGINSPLHF.